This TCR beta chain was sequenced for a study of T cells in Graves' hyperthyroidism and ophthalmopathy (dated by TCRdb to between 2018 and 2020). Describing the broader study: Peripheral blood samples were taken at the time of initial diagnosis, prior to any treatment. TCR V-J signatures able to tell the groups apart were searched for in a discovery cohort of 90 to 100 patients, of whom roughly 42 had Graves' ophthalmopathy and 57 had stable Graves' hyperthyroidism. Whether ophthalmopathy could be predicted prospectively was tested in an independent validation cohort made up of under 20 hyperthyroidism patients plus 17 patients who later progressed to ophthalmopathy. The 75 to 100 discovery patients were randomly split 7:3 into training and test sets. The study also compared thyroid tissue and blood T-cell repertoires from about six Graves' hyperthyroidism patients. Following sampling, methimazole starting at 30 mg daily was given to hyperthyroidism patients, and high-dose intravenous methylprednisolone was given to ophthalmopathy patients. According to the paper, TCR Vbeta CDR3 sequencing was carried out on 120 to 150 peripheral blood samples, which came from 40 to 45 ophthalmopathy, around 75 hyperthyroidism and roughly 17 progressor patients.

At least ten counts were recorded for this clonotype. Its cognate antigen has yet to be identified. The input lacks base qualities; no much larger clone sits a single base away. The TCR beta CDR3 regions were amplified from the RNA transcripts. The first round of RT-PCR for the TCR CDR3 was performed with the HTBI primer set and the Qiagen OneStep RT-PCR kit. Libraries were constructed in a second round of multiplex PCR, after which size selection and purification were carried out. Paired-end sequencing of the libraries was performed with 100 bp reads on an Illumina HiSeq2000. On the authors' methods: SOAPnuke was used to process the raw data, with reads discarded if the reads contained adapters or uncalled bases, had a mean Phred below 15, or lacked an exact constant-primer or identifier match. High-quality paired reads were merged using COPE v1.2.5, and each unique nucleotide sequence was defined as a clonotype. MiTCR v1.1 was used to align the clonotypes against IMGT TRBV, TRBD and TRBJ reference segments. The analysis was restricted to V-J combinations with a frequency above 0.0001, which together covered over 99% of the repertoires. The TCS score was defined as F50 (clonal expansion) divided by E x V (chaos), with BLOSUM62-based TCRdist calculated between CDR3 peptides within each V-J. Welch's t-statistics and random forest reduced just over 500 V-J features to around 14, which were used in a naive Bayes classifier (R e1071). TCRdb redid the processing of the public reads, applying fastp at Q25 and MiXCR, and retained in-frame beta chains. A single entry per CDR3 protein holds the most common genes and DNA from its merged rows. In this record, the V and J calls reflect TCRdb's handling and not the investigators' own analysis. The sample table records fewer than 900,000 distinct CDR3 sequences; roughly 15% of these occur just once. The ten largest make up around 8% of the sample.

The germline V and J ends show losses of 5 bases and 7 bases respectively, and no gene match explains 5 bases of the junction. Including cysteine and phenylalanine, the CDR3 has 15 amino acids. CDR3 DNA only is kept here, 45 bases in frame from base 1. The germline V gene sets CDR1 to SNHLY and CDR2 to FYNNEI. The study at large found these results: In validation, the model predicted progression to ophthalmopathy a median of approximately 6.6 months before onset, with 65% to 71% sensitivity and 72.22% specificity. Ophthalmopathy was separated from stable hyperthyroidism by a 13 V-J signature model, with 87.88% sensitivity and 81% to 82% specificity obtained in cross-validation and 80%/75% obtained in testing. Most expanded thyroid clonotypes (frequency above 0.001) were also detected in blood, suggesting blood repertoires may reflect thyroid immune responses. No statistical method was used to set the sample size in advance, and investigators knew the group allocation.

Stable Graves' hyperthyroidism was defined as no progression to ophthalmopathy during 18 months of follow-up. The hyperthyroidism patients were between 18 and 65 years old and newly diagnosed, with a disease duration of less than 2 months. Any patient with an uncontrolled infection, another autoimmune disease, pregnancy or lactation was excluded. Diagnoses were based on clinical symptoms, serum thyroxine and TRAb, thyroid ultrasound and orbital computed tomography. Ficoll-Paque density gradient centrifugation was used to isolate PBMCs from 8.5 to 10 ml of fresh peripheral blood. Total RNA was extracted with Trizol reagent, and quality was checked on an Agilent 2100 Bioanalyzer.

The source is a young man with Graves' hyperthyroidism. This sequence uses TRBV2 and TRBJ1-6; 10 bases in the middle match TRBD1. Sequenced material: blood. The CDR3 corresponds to CASSPRTGGNSPLHF. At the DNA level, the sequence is TGTGCCAGCAGTCCCCGGACAGGGGGGAATTCACCCCTCCACTTT.